One and the same sample provided the 21 T cell receptor beta chains below, sequenced in a study of T-cell reconstitution after alpha-beta-depleted transplantation in children. Preparing the TCRbeta library involved the use of unique molecular identifiers. TCRdb ran MiXCR on the PCR reads and lists one entry per CDR3 protein. The data contain about 300,000 distinct CDR3 sequences, over 9.5% of them singletons. The starting material was PBMCs, obtained before TCRalphabeta/CD19-depleted stem cell transplant. The source of these receptors is a boy under three years old with acute myeloid leukemia, due to receive a stem cell transplant.

This clonotype showed up many times. The V call is TRBV11-2, the J call TRBJ2-2; possible D gene TRBD2, 5 bases. V dropped 0 bases and J dropped 5 bases, with 16 bases sitting between them. The CDR3 covers 17 residues. Germline V gene data show CDR1 as SGHAT and CDR2 as FQNNGV. The chain's CDR3 is CASSLDWAAGGTGELFF. The CDR3 DNA sequence: TGTGCCAGCAGCTTAGATTGGGCGGCCGGAGGAACCGGGGAGCTGTTTTTT.

This clonotype occurred many times. The V gene is TRBV27, the J gene TRBJ2-5; D gene unclear. V shed 4 bases and J shed 4 bases, with 7 bases lying between them. From germline, CDR1 is MNHEY and CDR2 SMNVEV (reference sequence). The CDR3 loop spans 12 amino acids. The CDR3 DNA is TGTGCCAGCAGTTCTCTGGGAGAGACCCAGTACTTC. Translated: CASSSLGETQYF.

Ten or more counts support this clonotype. The V and J genes are TRBV7-7 and TRBJ2-1, with unresolved D. Trimming removed 2 bases from V and 8 bases from J, with 13 bases in between. CDR1 is SSHAT and CDR2 is FNYEAQ in the germline V gene (reference sequence). This CDR3 is built from 14 residues. Here the CDR3 reads CASSLNSLWDEQFF. The CDR3 DNA reads as TGTGCCAGCAGCTTAAACAGCCTTTGGGATGAGCAGTTCTTC.

This clonotype was observed many times. V usage is TRBV19 and J usage is TRBJ1-6, with 8 bases aligning to TRBD1. Germline CDR1 reads LNHDA; CDR2 reads SQIVND (reference sequence). V trimming: 3 bases; J trimming: 10 bases; junction bases outside the gene matches: 8. This CDR3 spans 15 amino acids. The CDR3, as DNA: TGTGCCAGTAGTATGGGACAGGCGGTTCTCTCACCCCTCCACTTT. Its translation is CASSMGQAVLSPLHF.

V and J are TRBV12-3 or TRBV12-4 and TRBJ2-5; D perhaps matches TRBD1 (5 bases). There are 15 residues in the CDR3. The V and J ends lost 3 bases and 2 bases respectively, with 13 bases between them. CDR3 loop: CASSFVRAAQETQYF. CDR3 sequence (DNA): TGTGCCAGCAGTTTTGTCAGGGCAGCACAAGAGACCCAGTACTTC.

This clonotype appeared many times. The chain employs TRBV9 and TRBJ2-2, with 7 nucleotides matching TRBD2. The CDR3 is 14 residues long. CDR1 is SGDLS, CDR2 YYNGEE, per germline. Trimming cost V 5 bases and J 7 bases; bases outside gene matches: 8. CDR3 region: CASSQGGDYGELFF. The CDR3 bases are TGTGCCAGCAGTCAGGGAGGGGATTACGGGGAGCTGTTTTTT.

In this sample, this clonotype turned up a few times. V and J are TRBV19 and TRBJ2-3; 10 nucleotides line up with TRBD1. The germline gives CDR1 LNHDA, CDR2 SQIVND (reference sequence). V lost 7 bases to trimming and J lost 2 bases; unmatched junction nucleotides: 15. The CDR3 runs 18 residues. The CDR3 protein is CASKRVKRDRGNTDTQYF. DNA for the CDR3: TGTGCCAGTAAGCGGGTGAAACGGGACAGGGGAAACACAGATACGCAGTATTTT.

The sample holds a few counts of this clonotype. The rearrangement joins TRBV20-1 to TRBJ2-2, with 9 bases fitting TRBD2. Germline lookup yields CDR1 DFQATT and CDR2 SNEGSKA (reference sequence). The CDR3 is 17 amino acids. J gave up 2 bases and V 2 bases, and 9 bases lay outside the gene matches. The CDR3 region has the DNA TGCAGTGCTAGAATTCCCATAGCGGGGGCAAACACCGGGGAGCTGTTTTTT. Encoded protein: CSARIPIAGANTGELFF.

Comments on this clonotype: Relative to the germline gene, one junction end is altered; a read error may explain this. The V call is TRBV20-1, the J call TRBJ2-7; possible D gene TRBD2, 6 bases. The CDR3 loop spans 16 amino acids. CDR1 and CDR2 from the germline V gene are DFQATT and SNEGSKA (reference sequence). The CDR3 DNA is TGCTGTGCTAGGCCCCTCGCGCAGGGAGGTACCTACGAGCAGTACTTC. This sequence encodes CCARPLAQGGTYEQYF.

In its sample, this clonotype was seen many times. The genes are TRBV5-6 and TRBJ2-7; D gene uncertain. Per germline, CDR1 SGHDT and CDR2 YYEEEE. This CDR3 region has 14 residues. The V end lost 0 bases, the J end lost 5 bases, and 12 bases lay between the germline ends. CDR3 nucleotide sequence: TGTGCCAGCAGCTTGGTTGTGGGATTCGACGAGCAGTACTTC. It is translated as CASSLVVGFDEQYF.

The rearrangement uses TRBV30 and TRBJ2-2, with D tentatively TRBD2 (7 bases). V lost 2 bases and J 2 bases, leaving 12 bases between the germline ends. The CDR3 spans 15 residues. Looked up from germline, CDR1 is GTSNPN and CDR2 is SVGIG (reference sequence). The CDR3 DNA reads TGTGCCTGGAGTAGAGGGGGGGTCAACACCGGGGAGCTGTTTTTT. It translates to CAWSRGGVNTGELFF.

This clonotype was observed at least ten times. This chain uses TRBV25-1 with TRBJ1-6; a possible D gene is TRBD1 (6 bases). Trimming took 6 bases from V and 5 from J, leaving 11 bases between them. This CDR3 has 14 amino acids. The germline CDR1 and CDR2 sequences are MGHDK and SYGVNS. The CDR3 sequence: CASSPQGDNSPLHF. The DNA for the CDR3 is TGTGCCAGCAGCCCACAGGGCGATAATTCACCCCTCCACTTT. The whole variable domain, filled in from reference TRBV25-1 and TRBJ1-6, reads EADIYQTPRYLVIGTGKKITLECSQTMGHDKMYWYQQDPGMELHLIHYSYGVNSTEKGDLSSESTVSRIRTEHFPLTLESARPSHTSQYLCASSPQGDNSPLHFGNGTRLTVT.

This clonotype was recorded at least ten times. V and J are TRBV3-1 and TRBJ2-2; 7 positions agree with TRBD2. This CDR3 spans 17 amino acids. Germline V gene lookup returns CDR1 LGHDT and CDR2 YNNKEL (reference sequence). V shed 4 bases and J 1 base; nucleotides not matched to a gene: 9. CDR3 DNA sequence: TGTGCCAGCAGCCGAGTCCTCGGGGGGAAGAACACCGGGGAGCTGTTTTTT. Protein sequence: CASSRVLGGKNTGELFF.

This clonotype occurred many times. This rearrangement joins TRBV29-1 to TRBJ1-1; the D gene is possibly TRBD1 (5 bases). V lost 3 bases to trimming and J lost 1 base, with 12 bases between them. The CDR3 covers 14 residues. Germline CDR1 SQVTM, CDR2 ANQGSEA. The CDR3 sequence is CSVEGVLENTEAFF. CDR3 nucleotides: TGCAGCGTTGAGGGGGTCCTTGAGAACACTGAAGCTTTCTTT.

Many counts were recorded for this clonotype. J is TRBJ2-1 and V is TRBV6-5; D perhaps matches TRBD1 (5 bases). Trimming pared 0 bases from V and 4 bases from J, leaving 19 bases between. CDR1 and CDR2 from the germline V gene are MNHEY and SVGAGI. CDR3 size: 18 residues. CDR3 coding DNA: TGTGCCAGCAGTTACTCCTCCCACAGGCGGACGATATACAATGAGCAGTTCTTC. It encodes CASSYSSHRRTIYNEQFF.

Worth noting for this clonotype: The junction shows a germline mismatch at one end, possibly a read error. The chain combines TRBV4-3 with TRBJ2-2, with D perhaps TRBD1 or TRBD2 (5 bases each). Germline V lookup: CDR1 LGHNA, CDR2 YSLEER. CDR3 size: 14 residues. CDR3: CASSQKGMTGDLFF. The CDR3 DNA reads TGCGCCAGCAGCCAGAAGGGGATGACCGGGGATCTGTTTTTT.

This clonotype was observed at least ten times. V is TRBV5-1 and J is TRBJ2-3; D gene unclear. With 0 bases removed from V and 5 bases from J, the gap between germline ends came to 7 bases. From germline, CDR1 is SGHRS and CDR2 YFSETQ. The CDR3 consists of 13 residues. The CDR3 DNA reads TGCGCCAGCAGCTTGGAGGTCGGAGATACGCAGTATTTT. Encoded protein: CASSLEVGDTQYF.

This clonotype appeared a few times. The J gene is TRBJ2-7, the V gene TRBV21-1. TRBV21-1 is given as a pseudogene. The length of the CDR3 is 14 residues. The CDR3 coding sequence is TGTGCCAGCAGCAAAGGTCGTCAACAGAACGAGCAGTACTTC. This gives the protein CASSKGRQQNEQYF.

This clonotype came up many times. This chain uses TRBV28 with TRBJ2-5; 7 nucleotides line up with TRBD1. This CDR3 contains 14 residues. Trimming at V came to 4 bases and at J to 5 bases, leaving 7 bases not matched to a gene. From germline, CDR1 is MDHEN and CDR2 SYDVKM. The DNA of the CDR3 is TGTGCCAGCAGTTCCATCAGGGGGTGGGAGACCCAGTACTTC. Amino acids: CASSSIRGWETQYF.

There are many counts of this clonotype. The chain carries TRBV24-1 and TRBJ1-5; D gene uncertain. V was trimmed by 6 bases and J by 1 base, leaving 9 bases between them. Per the germline V gene, CDR1 is KGHDR and CDR2 is SFDVKD. The CDR3 is 14 amino acids. CDR3 protein: CATSRGLSNQPQHF. The DNA of the CDR3 is TGTGCCACCAGTCGCGGACTCAGCAATCAGCCCCAGCATTTT.

This clonotype was observed at least ten times. CDR3 region: CATSRGNSYEQYF. The CDR3 nucleotides read TGTGCCACCTCACGAGGCAACTCCTACGAGCAGTACTTC. V is TRBV2 and J is TRBJ2-7; no clear D gene. V lost 10 bases and J 0 bases, leaving 13 bases between the germline ends. Germline V gene sequence: CDR1 SNHLY, CDR2 FYNNEI. This CDR3 comprises 13 residues. The full variable domain, rest sourced from reference TRBV2 and TRBJ2-7, is EPEVTQTPSHQVTQMGQEVILRCVPISNHLYFYWYRQILGQKVEFLVSFYNNEISEKSEIFDDQFSVERPDGSNFTLKIRSTKLEDSAMYFCATSRGNSYEQYFGPGTRLTVT.